The TCR beta chain described here comes from a study of naive and memory T cell subsets. Study-wide points: Activation and differentiation may alter RNA-based TCR counts. The power law exponent of TCR abundance differed between naive and memory cells.

CDR1 and CDR2 (germline): SGHVS, FNYEAQ. The CDR3 sequence is 14 residues long. The V segment lost 5 bases and the J segment 8 bases; nucleotides outside the gene matches: 6. Sequential positive selection took CD4 T cells first, then CD8 T cells. As regards this clonotype: Antigen unknown.

Two oligonucleotides, mixed equimolar, formed the beta constant-region primer covering TRBC1 and TRBC2. Four rounds of PCR amplified the ligated cDNA using nested alpha and beta constant-region primers plus SP2. One entry per CDR3 protein, called by TCRdb with MiXCR from the UMI-ligation and nested PCR reads. The sample consists of 100,000 to 150,000 distinct CDR3 sequences, 36% of them appearing once. V gene TRBV7-6 combines with J gene TRBJ1-4, with 9 bases aligning to TRBD1. The sample was central memory CD4+ T cells from blood. This TCR derives from a human donor in good health. CDR3 sequence: CASSPGTGSEKLFF. CDR3 DNA sequence: TGTGCCAGCAGCCCTGGGACAGGGAGCGAAAAACTGTTTTTT.